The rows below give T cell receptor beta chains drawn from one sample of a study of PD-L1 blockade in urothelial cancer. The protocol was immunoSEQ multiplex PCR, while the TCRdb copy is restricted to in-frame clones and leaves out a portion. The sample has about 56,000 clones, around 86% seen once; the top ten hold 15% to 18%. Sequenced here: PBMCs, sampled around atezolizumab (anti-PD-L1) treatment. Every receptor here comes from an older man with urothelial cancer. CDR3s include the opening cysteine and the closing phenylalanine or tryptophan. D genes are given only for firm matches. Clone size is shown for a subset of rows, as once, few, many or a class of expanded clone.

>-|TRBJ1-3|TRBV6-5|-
TGTGCCAGCAGTTACTCGAGGGTTTCAGGAAACACCATATATTTT
CASSYSRVSGNTIYF
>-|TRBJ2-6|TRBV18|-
TGTGCCAGCTCACCACCCTCGGGGACTGGGGCCAACGTCCTGACTTTC
CASSPPSGTGANVLTF
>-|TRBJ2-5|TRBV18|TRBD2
TGTGCCAGCTCAGAGTTAGCGGGCCCTGGGACCCAGTACTTC
CASSELAGPGTQYF
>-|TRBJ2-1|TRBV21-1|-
TGTGCCAGCAGCTCCCTGGGCCTAGCGGTCCACCCCTCCTACAATGAGCAGTTCTTC
CASSSLGLAVHPSYNEQFF
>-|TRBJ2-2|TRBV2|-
TGTGCCAGCAGTGAAGGAGGAGGGGCGAACACCGGGGAGCTGTTTTTT
CASSEGGGANTGELFF
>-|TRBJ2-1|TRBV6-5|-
TGTGCCAGCAGTCGGACAGCCTACAATGAGCAGTTCTTC
CASSRTAYNEQFF
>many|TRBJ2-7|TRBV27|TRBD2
TGTGCCAGCAGTTCCCGGGTGCTAGCGGGGGGGAGCTCCTACGAGCAGTACTTC
CASSSRVLAGGSSYEQYF
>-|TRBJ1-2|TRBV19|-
TGTGCCAGTAGTCCGATTACAGGCCCTCTTAAAGCTAACTATGGCTACACCTTC
CASSPITGPLKANYGYTF
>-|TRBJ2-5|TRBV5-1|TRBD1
TGCGCCAGCCAGCCGGCAGGGGGCTTCCAAGAGACCCAGTACTTC
CASQPAGGFQETQYF
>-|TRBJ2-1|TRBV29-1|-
TGCAGCGGCTTAGATGTCAATGAGCAGTTCTTC
CSGLDVNEQFF
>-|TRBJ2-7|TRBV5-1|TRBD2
TGCGCCAGCCGGATACTAGCGGGAGGCCAATACGAGCAGTACTTC
CASRILAGGQYEQYF
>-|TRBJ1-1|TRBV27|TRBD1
TGTGCCAGCCGCCCGGACAGGGGGCCGGACACTGAAGCTTTCTTT
CASRPDRGPDTEAFF
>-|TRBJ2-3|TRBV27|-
TGTGCCAGCAGTTCCGCGCTCCACAGATACGCGTATTTT
CASSSALHRYAYF
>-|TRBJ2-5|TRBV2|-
TGTGCCAGCAGGCGGTTGAGCGAGGGAGAGACCCAGTACTTC
CASRRLSEGETQYF
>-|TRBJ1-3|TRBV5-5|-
TGTGCCAGCAGCTCCCGGGGAGGGTATGGAAACACCATATATTTT
CASSSRGGYGNTIYF
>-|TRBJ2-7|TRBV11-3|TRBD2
TGTGCCAGCAGCCCCGGGGGGAGTGGGGGAACCTACGAGCAGTACTTC
CASSPGGSGGTYEQYF
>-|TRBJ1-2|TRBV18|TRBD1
TGTGCCAGCTCACCAGAAGGACAGGGATCCTATGGCTACACCTTC
CASSPEGQGSYGYTF
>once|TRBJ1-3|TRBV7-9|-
TGTGCCACCCTAGGTGTCCCTGGAAACACCATATATTTT
CATLGVPGNTIYF
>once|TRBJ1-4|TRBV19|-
TGTGCCAGTAGTTCCACCCCGTACGGGACACAAGAAAAACTGTTTTTT
CASSSTPYGTQEKLFF
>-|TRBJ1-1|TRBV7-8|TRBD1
TGTGCCAGCAGCCCCCGACAGGGAGGAATGAACACTGAAGCTTTCTTT
CASSPRQGGMNTEAFF
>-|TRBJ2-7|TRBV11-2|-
TGTGCCAGCAGCTTAGCAGCGGAGTTCTACGAGCAGTACTTC
CASSLAAEFYEQYF
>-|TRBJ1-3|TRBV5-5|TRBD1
TGTGCCAGCAGCCAAGGACAGGGAAGTGGAAACACCATATATTTT
CASSQGQGSGNTIYF
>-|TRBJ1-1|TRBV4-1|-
TGCGCCAGCAGCCTCTCCTCTCAGGGAGGCACTGAAGCTTTCTTT
CASSLSSQGGTEAFF
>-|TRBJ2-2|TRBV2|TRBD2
TGTGCCAGCAGTGGTCTAGCGGGGGACACCGGGGAGCTGTTTTTT
CASSGLAGDTGELFF
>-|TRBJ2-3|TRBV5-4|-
TGTGCCAGCAGTTTAGCGGGCACAGATACGCAGTATTTT
CASSLAGTDTQYF
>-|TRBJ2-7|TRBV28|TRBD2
TGTGCCAGCAGTTCTCGAGGGACTAGCGGTCCCTACGAGCAGTACTTC
CASSSRGTSGPYEQYF
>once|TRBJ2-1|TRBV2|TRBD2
TGTGCCAGCAGGGGGGAGGGATACAATGAGCAGTTCTTC
CASRGEGYNEQFF
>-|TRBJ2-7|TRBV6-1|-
TGTGCCAGCAGTGAAGGAATATGGGACTTTCCCTACGAGCAGTACTTC
CASSEGIWDFPYEQYF
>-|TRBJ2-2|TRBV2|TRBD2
TGTGCCAGCAGTGGGACTAGCGAACCACACGGCGGGGAGCTGTTTTTT
CASSGTSEPHGGELFF
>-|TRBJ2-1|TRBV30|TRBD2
TGTGCCTGGAGTTTTGGACTAGCGGGAGGGCCCGGTGAGCAGTTCTTC
CAWSFGLAGGPGEQFF
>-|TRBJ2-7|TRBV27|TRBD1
TGTGCCAGCAGACCCGGGACAGGGCAGCACGAGCAGTACTTC
CASRPGTGQHEQYF
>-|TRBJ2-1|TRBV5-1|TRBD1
TGCGCCAGCAGCTTGGGGACAGGGCCATACAATGAGCAGTTCTTC
CASSLGTGPYNEQFF
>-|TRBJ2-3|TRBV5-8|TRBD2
TGTGCCAGCAGCAGGGGACTAGCGGACAGATACGCGTATTTT
CASSRGLADRYAYF
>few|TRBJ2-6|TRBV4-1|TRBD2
TGCGCCAGCAGCCCCGGGGGAGGGGCTGGGGCCAACGTCCTGACTTTC
CASSPGGGAGANVLTF
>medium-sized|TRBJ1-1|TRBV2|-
TGTGCCAGCAGTCGAGGGGGGGGTAGGGCTGAAGCTTTCTTT
CASSRGGGRAEAFF
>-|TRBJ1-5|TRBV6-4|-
TGTGCCAGCAGTGAGGGGCCTGACAGCAATCAGCCCCAGCATTTT
CASSEGPDSNQPQHF
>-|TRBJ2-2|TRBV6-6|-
TGTGCCAGCAGTTACTCGGAGCTAAGGGGGACCGGGGAGCTGTTTTTT
CASSYSELRGTGELFF
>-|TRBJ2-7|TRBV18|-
TGTGCCAGCTCACCAGGCGGGTCCTACGAGCAGTACTTC
CASSPGGSYEQYF